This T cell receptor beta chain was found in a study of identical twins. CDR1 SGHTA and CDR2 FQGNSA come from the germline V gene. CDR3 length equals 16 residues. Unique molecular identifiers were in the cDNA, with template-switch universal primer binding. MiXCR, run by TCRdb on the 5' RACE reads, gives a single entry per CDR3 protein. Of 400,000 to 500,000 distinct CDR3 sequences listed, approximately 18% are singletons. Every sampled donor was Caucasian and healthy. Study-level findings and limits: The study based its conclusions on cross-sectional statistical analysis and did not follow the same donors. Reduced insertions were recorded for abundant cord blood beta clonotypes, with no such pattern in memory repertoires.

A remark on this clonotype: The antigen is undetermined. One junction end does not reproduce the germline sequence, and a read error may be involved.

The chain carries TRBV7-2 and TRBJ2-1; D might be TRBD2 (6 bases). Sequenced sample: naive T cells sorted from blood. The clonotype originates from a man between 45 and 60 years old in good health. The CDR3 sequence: CAGSLAVAGRRDEQFF. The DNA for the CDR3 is TGTGCCGGCAGCCTGGCGGTGGCAGGGAGGAGGGATGAGCAGTTCTTC.